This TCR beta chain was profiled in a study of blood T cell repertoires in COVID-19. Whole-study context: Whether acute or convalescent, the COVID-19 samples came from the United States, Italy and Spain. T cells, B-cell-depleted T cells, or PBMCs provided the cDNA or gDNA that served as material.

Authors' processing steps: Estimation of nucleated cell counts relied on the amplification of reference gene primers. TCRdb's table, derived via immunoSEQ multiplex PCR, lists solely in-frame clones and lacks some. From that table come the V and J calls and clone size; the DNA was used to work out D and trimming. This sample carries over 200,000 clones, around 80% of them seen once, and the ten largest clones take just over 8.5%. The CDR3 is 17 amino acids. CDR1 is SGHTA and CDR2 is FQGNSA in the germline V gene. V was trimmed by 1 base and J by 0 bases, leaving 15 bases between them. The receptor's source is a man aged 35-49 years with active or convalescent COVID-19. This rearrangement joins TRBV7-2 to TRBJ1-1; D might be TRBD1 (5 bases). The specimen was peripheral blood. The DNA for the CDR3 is TGTGCCAGCAGCTTAGTGGTGGGGCGTAGTATGAACACTGAAGCTTTCTTT. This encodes CASSLVVGRSMNTEAFF.